This T cell receptor (beta chain) appears in the sequencing data of a study of a mutant IDH1 vaccine in newly diagnosed glioma. Study-wide points: The authors found pseudoprogression apparently unrelated to changes in top peripheral T cell clonotypes.

Clones were sequenced by immunoSEQ multiplex PCR, and TCRdb holds only the in-frame ones, with some missing. The sample includes around 99,000 clones, about 80% of them seen just once. Germline V gives CDR1 SGHTA, CDR2 FQGNSA. The V end was cut by 1 base, the J end by 5 bases, with 8 bases between. The CDR3 totals 13 residues. In this sample, this clone turned up once. No antigen is known for it. Within the sample, other DNA sequences also encode this same CDR3. The time point was: baseline, week 1 (first vaccination visit). Noted treatment: pre-vaccination baseline after standard-of-care therapy. The genes are TRBV7-2 and TRBJ1-1, with D uncertain. Specimen: PBMCs, collected from a glioma patient treated with radiotherapy, temozolomide or both. This TCR was recovered from a man aged 40-55 years with glioma. Here the CDR3 reads CASSLVGLTEAFF. The CDR3, as DNA: TGTGCCAGCAGCTTAGTCGGCCTTACTGAAGCTTTCTTT.